The clone carrying this T cell receptor (beta chain) has only one observation. A TCRbeta library incorporating unique molecular identifiers was prepared. TCRdb recomputed calls from the PCR reads with MiXCR, one row per CDR3 protein. The table includes hundreds of thousands of distinct CDR3 sequences, roughly 17% detected once. This sample was included in a study of T-cell reconstitution after alpha-beta-depleted transplantation in children. Trimming took 0 bases from V and 2 from J, leaving 9 bases between them. The CDR3 contains 14 residues. Looked up from germline, CDR1 is SGHRS and CDR2 is YFSETQ.

The clonotype was recovered from a human donor who donated a stem cell graft to a child with acute myeloid leukemia. The J gene is TRBJ2-7, the V gene TRBV5-1; possible D gene TRBD1, 6 bases. This specimen was PBMCs from the stem cell graft donor, taken from the stem cell graft. The CDR3 nucleotides are TGCGCCAGCAGCTTGGAAGGGGGAGCCTACGAGCAGTACTTC. This encodes CASSLEGGAYEQYF.